This T cell receptor beta chain comes out of a study of identifying expanded T cells in peripheral blood. Study findings and constraints: Approximately 1.1 clones differed between technical replicates, versus about 15 and 19 over time.

Libraries were prepared by immunoSEQ multiplex PCR; TCRdb keeps only in-frame clonotypes and omits some of them. The sample lists approximately 85,000 clones; 85% to 90% were seen once. Germline lookup yields CDR1 SNHLY and CDR2 FYNNEI. CDR3 length: 13 residues. V gave up 4 bases and J gave up 2 bases, with 9 bases separating them. On this clone itself: Its specificity is unknown.

The sequencing input was blood. This chain connects TRBV2 to TRBJ2-7; D unresolved. This TCR derives from a person between 18 and 75 years old in good health. CDR3 sequence reads: CASSGGPTYEQYF. The CDR3 coding sequence is TGTGCCAGCAGTGGAGGACCTACCTACGAGCAGTACTTC.